This record concerns one T cell receptor beta chain sequence. Its specificity is not known. Treatment indicated: 10-day PBMC culture with coronavirus spike peptide pools or control peptides (ViraFEST assay). Sequenced with the Oncomine TCR Beta short-read assay was DNA taken from cultured CD4+ T cells. TCRdb redid the calling of the PCR reads with MiXCR, one entry per CDR3 protein. The sample comprises around 15,000 distinct CDR3 sequences, around four fifths of which are singletons, and around 9.9% rests with the top ten. This specimen belongs to a study of vaccination and CD4 T cells after COVID-19. As for the study in general: Post-COVID draws came a median about 91 days after diagnosis (range 35 to 161).

Sequenced: CD4+ T cells from blood, cultured in vitro. The TCR comes from a human donor who had recovered from COVID-19.

CDR3 amino acids: CASSLDAGVQSPLHF. CDR3 bases: TGTGCCAGCAGCTTAGATGCCGGGGTGCAATCACCCCTCCACTTT. The chain joins TRBV7-2 to TRBJ1-6, with D unclear. Deletions cut 1 base from V and 10 bases from J, with 14 bases between. CDR1 and CDR2 (germline): SGHTA, FQGNSA. CDR3 length: 15 amino acids.